Given below is one TCR beta chain in context. The antigen is undetermined. These data are taken from a study of naive CD8 T cells in extremely preterm neonates. The repertoire was sequenced with immunoSEQ multiplex PCR; TCRdb's copy has only in-frame clones and lacks some. This sample has more than 20,000 clones, with 70% to 90% found just once. Extremely preterm births at about 22-27 weeks of gestation supplied the samples. Pregnancies with fetal demise, active maternal HSV infection or known maternal HIV were excluded. Sorted cells: live naive CD8+ T cells, CD45RA+CCR7+, Annexin V-negative. Per sample, roughly 20,000 to 110,000 naive CD8+ cells were sorted. The CDR3 spans 9 residues. Study-wide findings and caveats: The authors flagged variable productive template counts in preterm samples. Preterm infants showed shorter CDR3s, fewer N additions and less trimming than older groups.

This receptor was taken from a boy who was born preterm. The chain employs TRBV21-1 and TRBJ1-6. TRBV21-1 is noted as a pseudogene. Sequencing input: naive CD8+ T cells from cord blood. CDR3 residues: CAKNSPLHF. The CDR3 coding sequence is TGTGCCAAAAATTCACCCCTCCACTTT.